A selection of T cell receptor beta chains follows, all from one sample in a study of OX40 agonist ivuxolimab in advanced cancers. Clones were sequenced by immunoSEQ multiplex PCR, and TCRdb holds only the in-frame ones, with some missing. The sample records about 71,000 clones, less than 85% being singletons. The material was CD4+ or CD8+ T cells sorted from blood, obtained in a trial of the OX40 agonist ivuxolimab. The source of these receptors is an adult with an advanced solid tumor such as melanoma, head and neck, liver or kidney cancer. The CDR3 runs from the conserved cysteine through the conserved F or W. A D gene is named only where the DNA matches it firmly. Clone size is shown for a subset of rows, as once, few, many or a class of expanded clone.

j_call	cdr3_length	d_call	v_call	clone_size	cdr3_nt	cdr3_aa
TRBJ1-2	16	TRBD1	TRBV23-1	few	TGCGCCAGCAGTCAATCGAAAGACAGGGACTACTATGGCTACACCTTC	CASSQSKDRDYYGYTF
TRBJ1-4	13	.	TRBV30	.	TGTGCCTGGAGTGTACTGGTATTTGAAAAACTGTTTTTT	CAWSVLVFEKLFF
TRBJ2-7	13	TRBD1	TRBV2	.	TGTGCCAGCAGTAAACAGGGGACCTACGAGCAGTACTTC	CASSKQGTYEQYF
TRBJ1-1	13	TRBD1	TRBV29-1	.	TGCAGCGTTGAGGGCAGGGGGAAGACTGAAGCTTTCTTT	CSVEGRGKTEAFF
TRBJ2-5	15	.	TRBV14	.	TGTGCCAGCAGCACATACGGGGCTCGACGGGAGACCCAGTACTTC	CASSTYGARRETQYF
TRBJ2-2	16	TRBD2	TRBV7-2	.	TGTGCCAGCAGCTTCCAGCTAGCGGGAGTGACCGGGGAGCTGTTTTTT	CASSFQLAGVTGELFF
TRBJ2-3	14	.	TRBV4-2	.	TGTGCCAGCAGCCAGGGCAGGGGTCAGGATACGCAGTATTTT	CASSQGRGQDTQYF
TRBJ1-2	14	.	TRBV5-6	.	TGTGCCAGCAGCTTGGGCCGCACGAACTATGGCTACACCTTC	CASSLGRTNYGYTF
TRBJ2-5	17	TRBD2	TRBV5-1	few	TGCGCCAGCAGCCCTCTCCCCAGCGGGAGGTCGGCAGAGACCCAGTACTTC	CASSPLPSGRSAETQYF
TRBJ2-3	14	.	TRBV5-1	.	TGCGCCAGCAGCTTGGCCAGGGAGCAAGATACGCAGTATTTT	CASSLAREQDTQYF
TRBJ1-1	15	TRBD1	TRBV5-1	.	TGCGCCAGCAGCTGGGGACAGGGGGCTGGTACTGAAGCTTTCTTT	CASSWGQGAGTEAFF
TRBJ1-2	13	.	TRBV5-1	.	TGCGCCAGCAGCTATGGAGGCAGCTATGGCTACACCTTC	CASSYGGSYGYTF
TRBJ2-2	17	TRBD1	TRBV4-3	.	TGCGCCAGCAGCCAAATAAAGACAGGGGGGAACACCGGGGAGCTGTTTTTT	CASSQIKTGGNTGELFF
TRBJ1-2	15	TRBD1	TRBV18	.	TGTGCCAGCTCACAGACTGGGGGGACAGCCTATGGCTACACCTTC	CASSQTGGTAYGYTF
TRBJ2-1	16	TRBD2	TRBV7-2	.	TGTGCCAGCAGCCCTCAAGCGGGAGTCTCCTACAATGAGCAGTTCTTC	CASSPQAGVSYNEQFF
TRBJ2-1	14	.	TRBV6-6	.	TGTGCCAGCAGACCTCGGGACTCCGTCAATGAGCAGTTCTTC	CASRPRDSVNEQFF
TRBJ1-1	15	.	TRBV11-1	.	TGTGCCAGCAGCACGCGGGCCCTTCAGCGCACTGAAGCTTTCTTT	CASSTRALQRTEAFF
TRBJ2-3	15	TRBD2	TRBV7-2	.	TGTGCCAGCAGCTTAGATGCGGGGGGAACAGATACGCAGTATTTT	CASSLDAGGTDTQYF
TRBJ1-2	14	.	TRBV14	.	TGTGCCAGCAGCCAAGAATCCGTCCACAGGGCCTCCGCCTTC	CASSQESVHRASAF
TRBJ2-3	15	TRBD2	TRBV18	once	TGTGCCAGCTCACCACGACTAGCGGACACAGATACGCAGTATTTT	CASSPRLADTDTQYF
TRBJ2-3	15	TRBD2	TRBV2	.	TGTGCCAGCAGTGGGACTAGCGGAAGCACAGATACGCAGTATTTT	CASSGTSGSTDTQYF
TRBJ2-5	16	TRBD2	TRBV27	.	TGTGCCAGCCGCCAGCAGGCAGCGGGAGGCCGAGAGACCCAGTACTTC	CASRQQAAGGRETQYF
TRBJ1-3	14	.	TRBV2	.	TGTGCCAGCAGTGAAGTAAGAGGGAGAAACACCATATATTTT	CASSEVRGRNTIYF